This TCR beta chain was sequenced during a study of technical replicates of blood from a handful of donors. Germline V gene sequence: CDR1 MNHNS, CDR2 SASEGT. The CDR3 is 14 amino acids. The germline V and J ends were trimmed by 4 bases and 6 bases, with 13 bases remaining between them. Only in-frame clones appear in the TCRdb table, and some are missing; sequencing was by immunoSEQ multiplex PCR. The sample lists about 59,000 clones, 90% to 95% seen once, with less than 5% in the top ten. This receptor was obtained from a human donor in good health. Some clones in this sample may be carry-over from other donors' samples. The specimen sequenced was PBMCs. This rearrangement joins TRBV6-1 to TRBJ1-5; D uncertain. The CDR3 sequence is CASSAIDSGQPQHF. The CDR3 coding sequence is TGTGCCAGCAGTGCCATAGATTCGGGTCAGCCCCAGCATTTT.